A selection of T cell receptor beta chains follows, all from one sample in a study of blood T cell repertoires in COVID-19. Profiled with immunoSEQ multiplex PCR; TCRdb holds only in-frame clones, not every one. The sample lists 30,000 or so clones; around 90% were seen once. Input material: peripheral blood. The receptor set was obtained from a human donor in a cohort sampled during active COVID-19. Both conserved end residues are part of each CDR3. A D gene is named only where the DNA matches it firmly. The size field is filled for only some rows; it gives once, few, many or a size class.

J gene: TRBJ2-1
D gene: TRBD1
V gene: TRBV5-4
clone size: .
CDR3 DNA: TGTGCCAGCAGCCCAGGGGGCGGGTCCTACAATGAGCAGTTCTTC
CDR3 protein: CASSPGGGSYNEQFF

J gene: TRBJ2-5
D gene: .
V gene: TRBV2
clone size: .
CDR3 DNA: TGTGCCAGCAGTGGTAGCCCCCAAGAGACCCAGTACTTC
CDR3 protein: CASSGSPQETQYF

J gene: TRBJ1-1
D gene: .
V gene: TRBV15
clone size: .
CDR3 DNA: TGTGCCACCAGCAGAGATCGGTACACTGAAGCTTTCTTT
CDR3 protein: CATSRDRYTEAFF

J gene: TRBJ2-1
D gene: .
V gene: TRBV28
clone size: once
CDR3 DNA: TGTGCCAGCAGTTTCGGGGACAACTCCTACAATGAGCAGTTCTTC
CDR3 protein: CASSFGDNSYNEQFF

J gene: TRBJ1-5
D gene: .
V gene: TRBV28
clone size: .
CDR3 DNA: TGTGCCAGCAGTTCACCAGCAGGGGCCATTATCACTTATAGCAATCAGCCCCAGCATTTT
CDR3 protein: CASSSPAGAIITYSNQPQHF

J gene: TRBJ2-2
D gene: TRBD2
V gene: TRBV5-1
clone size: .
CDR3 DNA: TGCGCCAGCACCCTAGCGGGGGGCATCACCGGGGAGCTGTTTTTT
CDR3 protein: CASTLAGGITGELFF

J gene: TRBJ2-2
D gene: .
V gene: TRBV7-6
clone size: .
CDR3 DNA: TGTGCCAGCAGCCCTCCCTCTTTAGCGAACACCGGGGAGCTGTTTTTT
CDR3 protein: CASSPPSLANTGELFF

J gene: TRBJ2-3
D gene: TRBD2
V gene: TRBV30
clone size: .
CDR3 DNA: TGTGCCTGTCCGGGACTAGTCACAGATACGCAGTATTTT
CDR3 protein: CACPGLVTDTQYF

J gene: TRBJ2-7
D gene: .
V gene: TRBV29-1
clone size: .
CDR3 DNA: TGCAGCGCTCGGGACACCTCCTACGAGCAGTACTTC
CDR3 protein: CSARDTSYEQYF

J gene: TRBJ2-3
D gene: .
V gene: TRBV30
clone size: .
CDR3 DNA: TGTGCCTGGAGTGTACAGTCAGATACGCAGTATTTT
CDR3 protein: CAWSVQSDTQYF

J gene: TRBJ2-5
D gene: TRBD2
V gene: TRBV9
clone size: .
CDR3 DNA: TGTGCCAGCAGCGTTGCAGCGGGACTAGCGGTCGGAGAGACCCAGTACTTC
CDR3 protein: CASSVAAGLAVGETQYF

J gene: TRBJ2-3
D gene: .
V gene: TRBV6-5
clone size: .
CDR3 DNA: TGTGCCAGCAGTTACTTCAGGACTAGCACAGATACGCAGTATTTT
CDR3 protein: CASSYFRTSTDTQYF

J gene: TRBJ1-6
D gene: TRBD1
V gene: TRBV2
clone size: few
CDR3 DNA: TGTGCCAGCAGGCCGACAGGGAGCTCCTATAATTCACCCCTCCACTTT
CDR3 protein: CASRPTGSSYNSPLHF